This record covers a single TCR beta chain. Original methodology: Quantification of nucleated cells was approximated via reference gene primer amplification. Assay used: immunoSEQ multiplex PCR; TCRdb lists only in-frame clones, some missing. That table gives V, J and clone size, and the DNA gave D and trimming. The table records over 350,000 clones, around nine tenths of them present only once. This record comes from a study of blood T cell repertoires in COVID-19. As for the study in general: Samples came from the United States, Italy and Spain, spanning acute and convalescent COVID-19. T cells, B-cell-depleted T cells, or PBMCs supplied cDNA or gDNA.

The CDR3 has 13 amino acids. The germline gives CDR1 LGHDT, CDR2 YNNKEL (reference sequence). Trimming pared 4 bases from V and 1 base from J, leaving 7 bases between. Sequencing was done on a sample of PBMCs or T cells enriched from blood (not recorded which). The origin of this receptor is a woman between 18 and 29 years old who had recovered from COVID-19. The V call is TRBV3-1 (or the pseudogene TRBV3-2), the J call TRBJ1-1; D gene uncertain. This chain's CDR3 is CASSRPGNTEAFF. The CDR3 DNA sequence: TGTGCCAGCAGCCGACCGGGGAACACTGAAGCTTTCTTT.